This note documents a single T cell receptor (beta chain) sequence. Several immunoSEQ 96-well plates shared each subset's DNA, each plate a replicate. Sequenced by immunoSEQ multiplex PCR; TCRdb stores in-frame clones only, minus some. Of about 640,000 clones listed, about two thirds are singletons. The data were taken from a study of shared clonotypes between healthy human individuals. Germline CDR1 reads SGHVS; CDR2 reads FNYEAQ. Trimming removed 0 bases from V and 5 bases from J; junction bases left unmatched: 10. CDR3 length equals 16 residues. The chain carries TRBV7-6 and TRBJ2-7, with 7 bases matching TRBD1. The material sequenced was memory CD4+ T cells sorted from blood. Subset of the sample: CD45RA-negative fraction. This clonotype was obtained from a woman in her twenties or thirties in good health. The CDR3 DNA is TGTGCCAGCAGCTTAGCGGCCGGGACAGTGATCCACGAGCAGTACTTC. As protein: CASSLAAGTVIHEQYF.